This TCR beta chain was sequenced during a study of blood T cell repertoires in COVID-19. For the study at large: T cells, B-cell-depleted T cells, or PBMCs provided the cDNA or gDNA that served as material.

The CDR3 has 13 residues. V lost 1 base, J lost 0 bases, and 3 bases lay in between. Germline CDR1 and CDR2: GTSNPN and SVGIG (reference sequence). As originally analysed: Cell counts per sample came from amplifying reference gene primers. This table comes from immunoSEQ multiplex PCR, and its TCRdb copy is limited to in-frame clones, with some not included. That table furnishes V, J and clone size, whereas the DNA furnished D and trimming. Of some 490,000 clones listed, 80% to 90% are singletons. This clone has a handful of counts. This TCR was sampled from a human donor in a cohort sampled during active COVID-19. This rearrangement joins TRBV30 to TRBJ2-2, with D hard to call. Sequencing was done on a sample of peripheral blood. The chain's CDR3 is CAWSAANTGELFF. The CDR3 region has the DNA TGTGCCTGGAGTGCGGCGAACACCGGGGAGCTGTTTTTT.